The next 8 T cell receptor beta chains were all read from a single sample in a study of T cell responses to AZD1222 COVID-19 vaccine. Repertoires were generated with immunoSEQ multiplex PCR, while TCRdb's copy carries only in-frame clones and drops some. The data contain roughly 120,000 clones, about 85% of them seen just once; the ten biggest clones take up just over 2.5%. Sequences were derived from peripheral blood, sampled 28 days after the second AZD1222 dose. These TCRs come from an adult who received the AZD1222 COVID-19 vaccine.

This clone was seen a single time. CDR3 residues: CASSPGLNTGELFF. The CDR3 region has the DNA TGTGCCAGCAGCCCGGGACTCAACACCGGGGAGCTGTTTTTT. The V and J genes are TRBV7-7 and TRBJ2-2; a possible D gene is TRBD2 (6 bases). CDR1 is SSHAT, CDR2 FNYEAQ, per germline (reference sequence). Deletions cut 5 bases from V and 2 bases from J, with 9 bases between. This CDR3 has 14 residues.

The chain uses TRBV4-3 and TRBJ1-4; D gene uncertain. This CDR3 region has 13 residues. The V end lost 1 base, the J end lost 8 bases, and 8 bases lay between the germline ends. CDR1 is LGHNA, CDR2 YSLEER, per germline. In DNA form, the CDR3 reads TGCGCCAGCAGCCAAGGAGTCGAAGAAAAACTGTTTTTT. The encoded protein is CASSQGVEEKLFF.

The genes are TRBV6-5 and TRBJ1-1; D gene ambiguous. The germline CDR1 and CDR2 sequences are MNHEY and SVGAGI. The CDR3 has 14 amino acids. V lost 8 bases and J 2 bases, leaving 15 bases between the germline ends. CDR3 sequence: CASGRTVLNTEAFF. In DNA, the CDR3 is TGTGCCAGCGGTAGGACGGTTTTAAACACTGAAGCTTTCTTT.

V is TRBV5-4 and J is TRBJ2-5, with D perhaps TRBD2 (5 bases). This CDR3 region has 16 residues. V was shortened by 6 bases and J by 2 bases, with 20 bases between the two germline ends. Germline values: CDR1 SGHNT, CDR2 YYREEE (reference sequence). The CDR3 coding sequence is TGTGCCAGCAAGGCCGGACCTGACGGGGATCAAGAGACCCAGTACTTC. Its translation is CASKAGPDGDQETQYF.

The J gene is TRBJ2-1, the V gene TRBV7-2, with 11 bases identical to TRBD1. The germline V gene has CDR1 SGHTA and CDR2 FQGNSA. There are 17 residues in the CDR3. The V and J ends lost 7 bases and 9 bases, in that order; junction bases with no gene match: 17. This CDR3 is CASTPSPDRGHKGEQFF. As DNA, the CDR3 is TGTGCCAGCACCCCCTCTCCGGACAGGGGGCACAAAGGTGAGCAGTTCTTC.

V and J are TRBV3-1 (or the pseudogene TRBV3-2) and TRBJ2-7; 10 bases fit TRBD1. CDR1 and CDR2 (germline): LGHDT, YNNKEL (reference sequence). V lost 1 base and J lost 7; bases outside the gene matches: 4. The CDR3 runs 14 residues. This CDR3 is CASSQGQGAWEQYF. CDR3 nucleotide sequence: TGTGCCAGCAGCCAAGGACAGGGGGCCTGGGAGCAGTACTTC.

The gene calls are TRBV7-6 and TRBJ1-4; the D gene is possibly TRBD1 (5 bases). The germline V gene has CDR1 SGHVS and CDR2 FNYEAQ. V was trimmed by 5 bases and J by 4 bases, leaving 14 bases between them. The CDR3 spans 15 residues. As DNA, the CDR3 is TGTGCCAGCAGCCGTCTAGGGACCGGTAATGAAAAACTGTTTTTT. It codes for CASSRLGTGNEKLFF.

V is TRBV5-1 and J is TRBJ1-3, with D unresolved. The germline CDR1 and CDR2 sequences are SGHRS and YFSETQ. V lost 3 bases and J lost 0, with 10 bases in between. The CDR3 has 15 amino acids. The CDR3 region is CASSSDGDSGNTIYF. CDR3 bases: TGCGCCAGCAGCTCCGACGGGGACTCTGGAAACACCATATATTTT.